The 16 T cell receptor beta chains in this list originate from one sample, sequenced in a study of cytomegalovirus exposure and HLA in healthy donors. The PCR contained 60 Vbeta and 13 Jbeta primers. TCRdb keeps only in-frame clones here, not all; method: immunoSEQ multiplex PCR. The repertoire holds over 95,000 clones, with roughly 80% as singletons. Sequenced input: PBMCs. Receptors were obtained from a female donor in good health and CMV-seronegative.

This chain uses TRBV9 with TRBJ1-2, with TRBD1 as a possible D gene (6 bases). CDR1 is SGDLS and CDR2 is YYNGEE in the germline V gene. This CDR3 contains 17 residues. V was cut by 3 bases and J by 4 bases, with 22 bases left in between. Here the CDR3 reads CASSAGQGGGLSYGYTF. The CDR3 DNA reads as TGTGCCAGCAGCGCAGGGCAGGGCGGGGGGCTGAGCTATGGCTACACCTTC.

The chain joins TRBV5-1 to TRBJ2-5; 8 bases align to TRBD1. The V and J ends lost 0 bases and 2 bases, in that order; junction bases with no gene match: 3. The CDR3 has 15 amino acids. From germline, CDR1 is SGHRS and CDR2 YFSETQ. This CDR3 reads CASSLVGTGQETQYF. CDR3 DNA: TGCGCCAGCAGCTTGGTAGGGACAGGACAAGAGACCCAGTACTTC.

The gene calls are TRBV6-6 and TRBJ2-1, with D unclear. CDR3 length: 14 residues. The V end was cut by 3 bases, the J end by 10 bases, with 16 bases between. The germline gives CDR1 MNHNY, CDR2 SVGAGI (reference sequence). The CDR3 DNA reads TGTGCCAGCAGTTATTCAACGACCCGCAGGGAGCAGTTCTTC. Translation gives CASSYSTTRREQFF.

The V and J genes are TRBV30 and TRBJ2-5; possibly TRBD2 for D (5 bases). This CDR3 is built from 14 residues. V dropped 5 bases and J dropped 2 bases, with 15 bases sitting between them. CDR1 is GTSNPN and CDR2 is SVGIG in the germline V gene (reference sequence). CDR3 in DNA: TGTGCCTGGGGGAACGGGCGCGGGCAAGAGACCCAGTACTTC. As protein: CAWGNGRGQETQYF.

The rearrangement uses TRBV6-6 and TRBJ2-7, with 10 bases identical to TRBD1. CDR3 length equals 15 residues. Trimming at V came to 0 bases and at J to 5 bases, leaving 4 bases not matched to a gene. CDR1 MNHNY and CDR2 SVGAGI come from the germline V gene (reference sequence). For the CDR3, the DNA is TGTGCCAGCAGTTACTCCGGGACAGGGGTCCACGAGCAGTACTTC. It encodes CASSYSGTGVHEQYF.

J is TRBJ1-2 and V is TRBV27, with no clear D. V was shortened by 6 bases and J by 4 bases, with 18 bases between the two germline ends. The CDR3 consists of 15 residues. Germline V gene sequence: CDR1 MNHEY, CDR2 SMNVEV (reference sequence). The CDR3 sequence is CASSSSQEVVYGYTF. DNA of the CDR3: TGTGCCAGCAGCTCATCTCAGGAGGTAGTCTATGGCTACACCTTC.

The genes are TRBV12-5 and TRBJ1-1; weak D call: TRBD1 (5 bases). The length of the CDR3 is 13 residues. The V gene lost 2 bases and the J gene lost 4 bases, with 8 bases spanning the gap. The germline V gene encodes CDR1 LGHNT and CDR2 FRNRAP. CDR3 amino acids: CASGLSGGTEAFF. CDR3 nucleotide sequence: TGTGCTAGTGGTTTGTCGGGGGGCACTGAAGCTTTCTTT. Full variable domain (missing parts from reference TRBV12-5 and TRBJ1-1): DARVTQTPRHKVTEMGQEVTMRCQPILGHNTVFWYRQTMMQGLELLAYFRNRAPLDDSGMPKDRFSAEMPDATLATLKIQPSEPRDSAVYFCASGLSGGTEAFFGQGTRLTVV.

CDR3 region: CASSSSTSGQKTQYF. DNA for the CDR3: TGTGCCAGCAGCTCCTCGACTAGCGGGCAAAAGACCCAGTACTTC. V and J are TRBV7-9 and TRBJ2-5; the match to TRBD2 covers 10 bases. V shed 4 bases, J shed 6 bases, and the junction held 8 bases outside the gene matches. Germline V CDR1 and CDR2: SEHNR, FQNEAQ (reference sequence). The length of the CDR3 is 15 residues.

The rearrangement joins TRBV4-1 to TRBJ1-6; 7 positions match TRBD1. CDR1 MGHRA and CDR2 YSYEKL come from the germline V gene. The CDR3 runs 13 residues. V gave up 4 bases and J gave up 10 bases; unmatched junction bases: 4. CDR3 protein: CASSPMGQSPLHF. In DNA, the CDR3 is TGCGCCAGCAGCCCAATGGGACAGTCACCCCTCCACTTT.

This clone was recorded a few times. V is TRBV5-1 and J is TRBJ2-2; TRBD2 aligns across 8 bases. The CDR3 length is 16 residues. V was pared by 4 bases and J by 5 bases, with 10 bases of the junction left unmatched. Germline V gene lookup returns CDR1 SGHRS and CDR2 YFSETQ. CDR3 sequence reads: CASSLTGGPGTGELFF. DNA of the CDR3: TGCGCCAGCAGCCTGACGGGGGGGCCGGGAACCGGGGAGCTGTTTTTT.

CDR3: CASSELSDYEQYF. The CDR3 coding sequence is TGCGCCAGCAGTGAATTGAGCGACTACGAGCAGTACTTC. V gene TRBV10-1 combines with J gene TRBJ2-7; no clear D gene. The length of the CDR3 is 13 residues. V lost 3 bases and J lost 3, with 9 bases in between. Germline loops: CDR1 WNHNN, CDR2 SYGVQD (reference sequence).

This chain links TRBV9 with TRBJ2-7, with 8 bases matching TRBD1. The CDR3 is 17 amino acids. Unmatched junction bases numbered 13, after V lost 3 bases and J lost 2 bases. From germline, CDR1 is SGDLS and CDR2 YYNGEE. The CDR3 loop is CASSDPRGLDVPYEQYF. As DNA, the CDR3 is TGTGCCAGCAGCGACCCCAGGGGGCTCGATGTCCCCTACGAGCAGTACTTC.

The V call is TRBV5-8, the J call TRBJ2-5; a possible D gene is TRBD2 (5 bases). Germline CDR1 and CDR2: SGHTS and YDEGEE. The CDR3 runs 14 residues. V lost 5 bases and J 1 base, leaving 12 bases between the germline ends. CDR3 residues: CASRYPGFQETQYF. CDR3 DNA sequence: TGTGCCAGCAGATACCCGGGATTCCAAGAGACCCAGTACTTC.

This chain uses TRBV19 with TRBJ2-3; 7 bases agree with TRBD2. The CDR3 covers 17 residues. Trimming removed 0 bases from V and 2 bases from J; junction bases left unmatched: 8. Looked up from germline, CDR1 is LNHDA and CDR2 is SQIVND (reference sequence). CDR3 residues: CASSIDLWAGVTDTQYF. The CDR3 DNA sequence: TGTGCCAGTAGTATAGATCTTTGGGCGGGGGTCACAGATACGCAGTATTTT.

This clone has just one count. The genes are TRBV5-6 and TRBJ2-6; tentative D call: TRBD1 (6 bases). V lost 0 bases to trimming and J lost 0 bases, with 10 bases between them. Germline V gene data show CDR1 as SGHDT and CDR2 as YYEEEE. The CDR3 consists of 17 residues. The CDR3 sequence: CASSLVGTLSGANVLTF. The CDR3 DNA reads TGTGCCAGCAGCTTGGTAGGGACACTCTCTGGGGCCAACGTCCTGACTTTC. The full variable domain, rest sourced from reference TRBV5-6 and TRBJ2-6, is DAGVTQSPTHLIKTRGQQVTLRCSPKSGHDTVSWYQQALGQGPQFIFQYYEEEERQRGNFPDRFSGHQFPNYSSELNVNALLLGDSALYLCASSLVGTLSGANVLTFGAGSRLTVL.

Concerning this clone itself: A read error may account for a junction end that differs from germline. This chain connects TRBV2 to TRBJ2-5; 12 positions match TRBD1. Germline assignment: CDR1 SNHLY and CDR2 FYNNEI. The CDR3 extends over 14 amino acids. The DNA for the CDR3 is TGTGCCAGCAGTGAAACGGGACAGGGGGCAAATAGCGACTTC. Translation: CASSETGQGANSDF. Full variable domain (missing parts from reference TRBV2 and TRBJ2-5): EPEVTQTPSHQVTQMGQEVILRCVPISNHLYFYWYRQILGQKVEFLVSFYNNEISEKSEIFDDQFSVERPDGSNFTLKIRSTKLEDSAMYFCASSETGQGANSDFGPGTRLLVL.